The clone carrying this T cell receptor (beta chain) was counted at least ten times. Described time point: sample taken at primary tumor resection. Extraction of whole RNA from tumor, nontumor lung or frozen PBMC preceded unsorted sequencing. The data were taken from a study of spatial heterogeneity in lung cancer. This CDR3 comprises 16 residues. Germline CDR1 SGHRS, CDR2 YFSETQ. V was cut by 4 bases and J by 1 base, with 16 bases left in between. TCRdb re-analysed the 5' RACE reads in MiXCR, keeping a single row per CDR3 protein. This table holds tens of thousands of distinct CDR3 sequences, around 4.5% found once.

The TCR originated in a male donor with early-stage non-small cell lung cancer. V and J are TRBV5-1 and TRBJ2-3; tentative D call: TRBD2 (7 bases). Specimen: PBMCs, collected at surgery. The CDR3 DNA sequence: TGCGCCAGCAGCCCACTCGGAGGGGGGGGCACAGATACGCAGTATTTT. As protein: CASSPLGGGGTDTQYF.